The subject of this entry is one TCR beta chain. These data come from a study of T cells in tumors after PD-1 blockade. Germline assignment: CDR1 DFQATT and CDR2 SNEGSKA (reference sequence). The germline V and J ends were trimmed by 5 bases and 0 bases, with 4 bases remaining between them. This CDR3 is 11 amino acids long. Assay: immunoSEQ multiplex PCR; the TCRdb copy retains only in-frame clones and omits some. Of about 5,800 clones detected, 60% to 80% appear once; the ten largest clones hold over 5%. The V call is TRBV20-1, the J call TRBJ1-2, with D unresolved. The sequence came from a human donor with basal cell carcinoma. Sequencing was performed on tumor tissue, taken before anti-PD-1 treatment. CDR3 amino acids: CSAFSNYGYTF. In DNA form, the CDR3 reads TGCAGTGCTTTTTCTAACTATGGCTACACCTTC.